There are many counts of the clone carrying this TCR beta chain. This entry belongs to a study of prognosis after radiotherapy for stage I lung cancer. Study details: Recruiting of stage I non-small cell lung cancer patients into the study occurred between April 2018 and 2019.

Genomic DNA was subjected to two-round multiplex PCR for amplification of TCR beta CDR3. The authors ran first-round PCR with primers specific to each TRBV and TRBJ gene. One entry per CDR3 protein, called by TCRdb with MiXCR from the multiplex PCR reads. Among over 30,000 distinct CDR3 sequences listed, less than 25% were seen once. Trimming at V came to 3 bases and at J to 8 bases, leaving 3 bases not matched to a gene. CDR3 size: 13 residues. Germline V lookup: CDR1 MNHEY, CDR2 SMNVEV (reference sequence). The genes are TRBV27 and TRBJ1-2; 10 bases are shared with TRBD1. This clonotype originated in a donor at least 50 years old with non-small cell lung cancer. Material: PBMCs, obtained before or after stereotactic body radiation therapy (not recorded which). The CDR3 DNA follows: TGTGCCAGCAGTTTTGGGACAGGGGTAGGCTACACCTTC. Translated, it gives CASSFGTGVGYTF.